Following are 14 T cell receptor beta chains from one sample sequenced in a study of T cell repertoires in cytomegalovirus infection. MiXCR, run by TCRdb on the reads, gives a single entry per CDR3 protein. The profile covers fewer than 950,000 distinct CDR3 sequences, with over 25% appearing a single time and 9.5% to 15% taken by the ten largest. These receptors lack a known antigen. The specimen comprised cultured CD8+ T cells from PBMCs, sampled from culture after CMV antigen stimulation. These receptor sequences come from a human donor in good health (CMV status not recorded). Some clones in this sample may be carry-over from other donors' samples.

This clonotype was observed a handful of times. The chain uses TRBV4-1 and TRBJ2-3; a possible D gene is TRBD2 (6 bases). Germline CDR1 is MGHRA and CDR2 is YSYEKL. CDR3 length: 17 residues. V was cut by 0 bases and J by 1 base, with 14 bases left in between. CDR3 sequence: CASSQESPGEGTDTQYF. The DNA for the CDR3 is TGCGCCAGCAGCCAAGAAAGTCCGGGGGAGGGCACAGATACGCAGTATTTT.

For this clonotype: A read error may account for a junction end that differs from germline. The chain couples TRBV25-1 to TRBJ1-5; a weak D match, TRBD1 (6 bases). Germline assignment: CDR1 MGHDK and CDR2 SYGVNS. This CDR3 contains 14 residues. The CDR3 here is CANSDPGEGQPQHF. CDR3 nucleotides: TGTGCCAACAGTGATCCAGGGGAGGGACAGCCCCAGCATTTT.

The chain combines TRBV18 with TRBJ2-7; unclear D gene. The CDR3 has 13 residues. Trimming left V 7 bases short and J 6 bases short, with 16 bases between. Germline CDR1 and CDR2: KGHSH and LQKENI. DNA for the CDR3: TGTGCCAGCTACTCAGGAGACGACCCCGAGCAGTACTTC. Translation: CASYSGDDPEQYF.

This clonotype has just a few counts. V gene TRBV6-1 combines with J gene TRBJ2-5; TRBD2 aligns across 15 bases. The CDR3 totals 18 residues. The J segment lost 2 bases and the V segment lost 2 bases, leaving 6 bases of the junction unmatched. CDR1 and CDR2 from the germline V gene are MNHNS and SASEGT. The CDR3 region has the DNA TGTGCCAGCAGTGAATCGCATGGACTAGCGGGGGGGCAAGAGACCCAGTACTTC. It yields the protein CASSESHGLAGGQETQYF.

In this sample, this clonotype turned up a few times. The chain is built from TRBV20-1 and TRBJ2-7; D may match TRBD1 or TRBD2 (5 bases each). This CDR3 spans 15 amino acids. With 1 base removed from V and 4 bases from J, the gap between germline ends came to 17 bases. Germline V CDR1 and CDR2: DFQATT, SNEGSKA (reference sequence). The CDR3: CSARAELNRRYEQYV. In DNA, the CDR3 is TGCAGTGCTAGAGCAGAGCTAAACAGGAGGTACGAGCAGTACGTC.

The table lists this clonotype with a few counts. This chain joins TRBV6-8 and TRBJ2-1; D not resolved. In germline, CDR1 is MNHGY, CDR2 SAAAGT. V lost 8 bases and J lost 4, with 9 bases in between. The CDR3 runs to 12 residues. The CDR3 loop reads CASGVGYNEQFF. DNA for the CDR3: TGTGCCAGCGGAGTAGGGTACAATGAGCAGTTCTTC.

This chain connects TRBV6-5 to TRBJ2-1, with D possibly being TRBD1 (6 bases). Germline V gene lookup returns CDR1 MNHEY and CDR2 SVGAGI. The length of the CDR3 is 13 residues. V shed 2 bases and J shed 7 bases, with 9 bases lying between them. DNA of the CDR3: TGTGCCAGCAGTTACAACAGGGAGAATGAGCAGTTCTTC. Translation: CASSYNRENEQFF.

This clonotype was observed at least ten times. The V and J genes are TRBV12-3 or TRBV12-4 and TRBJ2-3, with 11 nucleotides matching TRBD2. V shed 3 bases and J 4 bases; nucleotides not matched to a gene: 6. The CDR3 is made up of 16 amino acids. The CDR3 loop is CASSFLTSGAADTQYF. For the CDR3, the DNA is TGTGCCAGCAGTTTCTTGACTAGCGGGGCCGCAGATACGCAGTATTTT.

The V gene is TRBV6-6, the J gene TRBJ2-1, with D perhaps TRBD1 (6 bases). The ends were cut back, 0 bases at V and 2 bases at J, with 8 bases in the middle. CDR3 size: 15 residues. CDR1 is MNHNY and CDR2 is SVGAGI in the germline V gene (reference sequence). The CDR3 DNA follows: TGTGCCAGCAGTTACTCGAGGGGGACCTACAATGAGCAGTTCTTC. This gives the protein CASSYSRGTYNEQFF.

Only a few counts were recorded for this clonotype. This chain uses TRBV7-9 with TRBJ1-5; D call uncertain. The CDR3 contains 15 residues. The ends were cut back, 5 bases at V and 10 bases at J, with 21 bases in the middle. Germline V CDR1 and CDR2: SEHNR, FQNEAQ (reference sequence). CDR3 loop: CASSEERGQAFPQHF. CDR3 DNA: TGTGCCAGCAGCGAAGAACGGGGTCAAGCATTTCCCCAGCATTTT.

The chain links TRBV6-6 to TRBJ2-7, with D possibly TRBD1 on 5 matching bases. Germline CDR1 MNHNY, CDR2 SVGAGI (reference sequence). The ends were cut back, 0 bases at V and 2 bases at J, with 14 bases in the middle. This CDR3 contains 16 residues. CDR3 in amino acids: CASSYSTAGLTYEQYF. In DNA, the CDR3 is TGTGCCAGCAGTTACTCGACCGCAGGGCTAACCTACGAGCAGTACTTC.

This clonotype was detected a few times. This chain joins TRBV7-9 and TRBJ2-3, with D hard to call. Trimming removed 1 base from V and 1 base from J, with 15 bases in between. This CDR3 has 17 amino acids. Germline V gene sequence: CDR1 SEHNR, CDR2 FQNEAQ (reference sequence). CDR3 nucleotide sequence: TGTGCCAGCAGCTTAGTCGTTAGACCATTCGGCACAGATACGCAGTATTTT. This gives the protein CASSLVVRPFGTDTQYF.

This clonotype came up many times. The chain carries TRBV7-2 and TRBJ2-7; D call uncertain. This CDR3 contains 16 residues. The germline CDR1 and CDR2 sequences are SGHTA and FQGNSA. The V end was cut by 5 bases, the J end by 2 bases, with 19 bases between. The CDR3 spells CASSGYGAAAPYEQYV. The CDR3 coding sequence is TGTGCCAGCAGCGGATATGGCGCAGCTGCTCCCTACGAGCAGTACGTC.

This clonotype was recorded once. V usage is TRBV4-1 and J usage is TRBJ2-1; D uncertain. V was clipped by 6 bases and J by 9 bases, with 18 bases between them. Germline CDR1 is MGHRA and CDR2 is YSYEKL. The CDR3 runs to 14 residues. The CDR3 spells CASRELAAPIEQFF. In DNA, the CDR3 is TGCGCCAGCAGAGAGCTTGCAGCCCCAATTGAGCAGTTCTTC.